This T cell receptor delta chain was sequenced in a study of gamma-delta chains in newborns, infants, children. Study-level information: Polyclonal expansion of innate γδ T cells after birth follows microbial exposure.

CDR1 and CDR2 (germline): GEAIGNYY, EKD. The CDR3 runs to 19 residues. V dropped 1 base and J dropped 0; count of bases not matched to a gene: 16. TCRdb re-called the reads through CATT. The profile shows about 11,000 delta-chain clones, approximately 9.1% of them singletons. This sequence joins TRDV2 and TRDJ1; 7 bases fit TRDD3. Sequencing was carried out using blood. This sequence was found in a child who was a newborn, infant or young child, either healthy, febrile or measles-vaccinated (not recorded which). CDR3 protein: CACDTVTGVPHPYTDKLIF. The CDR3 DNA reads TGTGCCTGTGACACGGTGACTGGGGTCCCCCACCCTTACACCGATAAACTCATCTTT.